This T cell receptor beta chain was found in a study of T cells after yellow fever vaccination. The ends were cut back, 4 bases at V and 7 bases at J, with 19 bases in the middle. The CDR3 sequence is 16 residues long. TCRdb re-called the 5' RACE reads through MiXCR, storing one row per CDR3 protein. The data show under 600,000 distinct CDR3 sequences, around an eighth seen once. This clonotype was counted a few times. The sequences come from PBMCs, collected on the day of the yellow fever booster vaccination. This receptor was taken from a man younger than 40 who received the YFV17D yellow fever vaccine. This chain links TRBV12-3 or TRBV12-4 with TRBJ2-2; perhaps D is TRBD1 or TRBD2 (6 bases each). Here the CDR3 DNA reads TGTGCCAGCAGTTGGGGGGCTAGCGTAACAATCGGGGAGCTGTTTTTT. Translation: CASSWGASVTIGELFF.